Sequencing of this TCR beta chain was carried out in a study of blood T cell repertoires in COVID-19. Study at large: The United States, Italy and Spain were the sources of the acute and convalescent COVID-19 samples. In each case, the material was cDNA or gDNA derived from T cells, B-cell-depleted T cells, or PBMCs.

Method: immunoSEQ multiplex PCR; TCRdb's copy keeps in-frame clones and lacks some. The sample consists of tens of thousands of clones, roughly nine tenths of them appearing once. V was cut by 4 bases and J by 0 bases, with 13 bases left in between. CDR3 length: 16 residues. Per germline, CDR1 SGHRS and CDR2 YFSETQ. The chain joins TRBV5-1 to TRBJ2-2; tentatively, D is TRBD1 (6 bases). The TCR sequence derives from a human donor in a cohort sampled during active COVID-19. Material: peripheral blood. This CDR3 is CASSLTGMPNTGELFF. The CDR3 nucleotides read TGCGCCAGCAGCCTAACAGGGATGCCGAACACCGGGGAGCTGTTTTTT. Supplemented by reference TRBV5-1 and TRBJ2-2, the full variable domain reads KAGVTQTPRYLIKTRGQQVTLSCSPISGHRSVSWYQQTPGQGLQFLFEYFSETQRNKGNFPGRFSGRQFSNSRSEMNVSTLELGDSALYLCASSLTGMPNTGELFFGEGSRLTVL.